This entry features one T cell receptor (beta chain) sequence. This sample was included in a study of blood T cell repertoires in COVID-19. Study overall: Researchers got acute and convalescent COVID-19 samples from the United States, Italy and Spain. PBMCs, B-cell-depleted T cells, or T cells were the source of the cDNA or gDNA that made up the material.

Trimming took 5 bases from V and 3 from J, leaving 10 bases between them. The CDR3 has 13 amino acids. Germline CDR1 KGHSH, CDR2 LQKENI. In the study's own analysis: Amplification with reference gene primers provided the estimates of nucleated cell counts. Only in-frame clones appear in the TCRdb table, and some are missing; sequencing was by immunoSEQ multiplex PCR. The V and J calls and clone size are taken from that table; D and trimming were inferred from the DNA. The sample lists tens of thousands of clones; approximately 85% were seen once. The TCR was taken from a human donor in a cohort sampled during active COVID-19. Input material: peripheral blood. The chain is built from TRBV18 and TRBJ1-1; D possibly corresponds to TRBD1 (6 bases). The CDR3 loop reads CASSSNRDTEAFF. The CDR3 DNA sequence: TGTGCCAGCTCATCGAACAGGGACACTGAAGCTTTCTTT.